This is a list of T cell receptor beta chains from one sample in a study of cytomegalovirus exposure and HLA in healthy donors. Clones were read by immunoSEQ multiplex PCR, and TCRdb kept only the in-frame ones, dropping some. This repertoire shows 150,000 or so clones, around 79% found once; its top ten account for 7.5% to 9%. The sample consisted of PBMCs. The receptors derive from a man aged 25 to 40 in good health and CMV-seropositive. Both conserved end residues are part of each CDR3. Fields, in order: V gene, J gene, clone size, D gene, CDR3 protein, CDR3 DNA. A D gene is named only where the DNA matches it firmly. Expanded clones are given a class, and other clones once, few, many or no size at all.

>TRBV5-6|TRBJ2-6|NA|NA
CASSPGWASGANVLTF
TGTGCCAGCAGCCCTGGTTGGGCCTCTGGGGCCAACGTCCTGACTTTC
>TRBV9|TRBJ2-7|NA|TRBD2
CASSGAGAAYEQYF
TGTGCCAGCAGCGGCGCGGGAGCAGCCTACGAGCAGTACTTC
>TRBV9|TRBJ1-3|NA|TRBD1
CASSAGDSSGNTIYF
TGTGCCAGCAGCGCTGGGGACAGCTCTGGAAACACCATATATTTT
>TRBV7-8|TRBJ1-2|NA|NA
CASSLADGGGYTF
TGTGCCAGCAGCTTAGCGGATGGGGGCGGCTACACCTTC
>TRBV28|TRBJ1-1|NA|TRBD1
CASSLGTGGRTEAFF
TGTGCCAGCAGTTTGGGGACAGGGGGAAGGACTGAAGCTTTCTTT
>TRBV2|TRBJ1-5|NA|NA
CASQKEGNSNQPQHF
TGTGCCAGCCAGAAGGAGGGGAATAGCAATCAGCCCCAGCATTTT
>TRBV7-9|TRBJ2-2|NA|TRBD2
CASSLSLLAGGTGELFF
TGTGCCAGCAGCTTATCATTACTAGCGGGAGGGACCGGGGAGCTGTTTTTT
>TRBV19|TRBJ1-2|NA|NA
CASSPRGAHGYTF
TGTGCCAGTAGCCCGCGGGGGGCCCATGGCTACACCTTC
>TRBV10-3|TRBJ1-4|NA|TRBD1
CAISESTGGGEKLFF
TGTGCCATCAGTGAGTCGACAGGGGGTGGGGAAAAACTGTTTTTT
>TRBV5-5|TRBJ2-7|NA|NA
CASSLAPDGYEQYF
TGTGCCAGCAGCTTGGCTCCTGACGGGTACGAGCAGTACTTC
>TRBV7-2|TRBJ2-7|once|NA
CASSLDRGGYEQYF
TGTGCCAGCAGCTTAGACAGGGGAGGCTACGAGCAGTACTTC
>TRBV6-6|TRBJ2-1|NA|TRBD2
CASSSGLAGDEQFF
TGTGCCAGCAGTTCGGGACTAGCGGGCGATGAGCAGTTCTTC
>TRBV27|TRBJ2-7|NA|TRBD1
CASSLSGQGVYEQYF
TGTGCCAGCAGTTTATCGGGACAGGGGGTATACGAGCAGTACTTC
>TRBV19|TRBJ2-7|NA|TRBD1
CASSWDSSYEQYF
TGTGCCAGTAGCTGGGACAGCTCCTACGAGCAGTACTTC
>TRBV2|TRBJ1-6|NA|TRBD1
CASRDRGNSPLHF
TGTGCCTCCCGGGACAGGGGAAATTCACCCCTCCACTTT
>TRBV7-3|TRBJ2-1|NA|TRBD2
CASSLTFRLAGPGSSYNEQFF
TGTGCCAGCAGCTTAACGTTTCGACTAGCGGGCCCCGGCAGCTCCTACAATGAGCAGTTCTTC
>TRBV6-6|TRBJ2-2|few|TRBD1
CASRTGAFTGELFF
TGTGCCAGCAGGACAGGGGCCTTCACCGGGGAGCTGTTTTTT
>TRBV27|TRBJ1-2|NA|NA
CASSFSRGHYGYTF
TGTGCCAGCAGTTTCTCCAGGGGCCACTATGGCTACACCTTC
>TRBV28|TRBJ1-2|NA|TRBD1
CASSTGTGPWSGYTF
TGTGCCAGCAGTACTGGGACAGGGCCGTGGAGTGGCTACACCTTT
>TRBV6-1|TRBJ1-2|NA|TRBD1
CASSAGQGANYGYTF
TGTGCCAGCAGTGCGGGACAGGGGGCTAACTATGGCTACACCTTC
>TRBV5-1|TRBJ2-3|NA|TRBD2
CATKGTSNTDTQYF
TGCGCCACAAAAGGGACTAGCAACACAGATACGCAGTATTTT
>TRBV6-5|TRBJ1-1|NA|NA
CASRTQQGIGTEAFF
TGTGCCAGCAGAACCCAACAGGGAATTGGCACTGAAGCTTTCTTT
>TRBV28|TRBJ1-2|NA|NA
CASSLAEGSANYGYTF
TGTGCCAGCAGTTTAGCGGAGGGGTCAGCTAACTATGGCTACACCTTC
>TRBV28|TRBJ2-3|NA|TRBD1
CASSSRGLGTDTQYF
TGTGCCAGCAGTTCCAGGGGGCTTGGGACAGATACGCAGTATTTT
>TRBV11-2|TRBJ2-7|NA|TRBD2
CASSSGLAYEQYF
TGTGCCAGCAGTTCGGGACTAGCCTACGAGCAGTACTTC
>TRBV10-3|TRBJ1-5|NA|NA
CAIRGEGNQPQHF
TGTGCCATCAGGGGGGAGGGGAATCAGCCCCAGCATTTT
>TRBV29-1|TRBJ1-1|NA|NA
CSVETLQGAFF
TGCAGCGTTGAGACCCTCCAGGGAGCTTTCTTT
>TRBV10-1|TRBJ2-1|NA|TRBD2
CASSRLAGGSSYNEQFF
TGCGCCAGCAGTCGGCTAGCGGGAGGTAGCTCCTACAATGAGCAGTTCTTC
>TRBV14|TRBJ1-1|NA|NA
CASSSIPGLRTTEAFF
TGTGCCAGCAGTTCTATTCCAGGTCTACGCACCACTGAAGCTTTCTTT
>TRBV11-2|TRBJ1-1|few|TRBD1
CASSRITRGPRNTEAFF
TGTGCCAGCAGCAGAATAACGAGGGGGCCTAGGAACACTGAAGCTTTCTTT
>TRBV4-3|TRBJ2-5|NA|NA
CASSQDVRGETQYF
TGCGCCAGCAGCCAAGATGTCAGAGGAGAGACCCAGTACTTC
>TRBV6-1|TRBJ2-7|NA|TRBD1
CAIMRTGSYEQYF
TGTGCCATCATGAGGACAGGAAGTTACGAGCAGTACTTC
>TRBV28|TRBJ1-2|NA|NA
CASSPSQGYNYGYTF
TGTGCCAGCAGTCCCTCGCAGGGGTATAACTATGGCTACACCTTC
>TRBV25-1|TRBJ2-7|NA|NA
CASSELLPPSSYEQYF
TGTGCCAGCAGTGAATTGTTACCTCCGAGCTCCTACGAGCAGTACTTC
>TRBV7-9|TRBJ2-7|NA|NA
CASSSRGSSLAYEQYF
TGTGCCAGCAGCTCTCGGGGGAGCTCCCTCGCCTACGAGCAGTACTTC
>TRBV6-1|TRBJ1-5|once|NA
CAIENSNQPQHF
TGTGCCATCGAGAATAGCAATCAGCCCCAGCATTTT
>TRBV10-2|TRBJ2-7|few|NA
CASNRDMDSYEQYF
TGCGCCAGCAACCGGGACATGGACTCCTACGAGCAGTACTTC
>TRBV4-1|TRBJ1-2|NA|NA
CASSPGTALLDYGYTF
TGCGCCAGCAGCCCGGGAACAGCACTTCTAGACTATGGCTACACCTTC
>TRBV30|TRBJ2-7|NA|TRBD2
CACSGLALPGEQYF
TGTGCCTGCTCCGGACTAGCCCTCCCGGGCGAGCAGTACTTC
>TRBV2|TRBJ2-3|NA|NA
CASTGTDTQYF
TGTGCCAGCACCGGCACAGATACGCAGTATTTT
>TRBV5-1|TRBJ2-1|NA|TRBD2
CASSPGTSGNVDEQFF
TGCGCCAGCAGCCCCGGGACTAGCGGGAATGTAGATGAGCAGTTCTTC
>TRBV7-9|TRBJ2-7|NA|NA
CASSSTDSYEQYF
TGTGCCAGCAGCTCGACAGATTCCTACGAGCAGTACTTC
>TRBV7-9|TRBJ1-5|NA|NA
CASQGGSNQPQHF
TGTGCCAGCCAAGGGGGAAGCAATCAGCCCCAGCATTTT
>TRBV27|TRBJ1-1|NA|TRBD1
CASSSRQGTGTEAFF
TGTGCCAGCAGTTCCCGACAGGGAACTGGCACTGAAGCTTTCTTT
>TRBV28|TRBJ2-3|NA|TRBD2
CASSLPLGLAGGISTDTQYF
TGTGCCAGCAGTTTGCCCCTGGGACTAGCGGGAGGGATTTCCACAGATACGCAGTATTTT
>TRBV7-8|TRBJ2-1|once|NA
CASSPEDGTYNEQFF
TGTGCCAGCAGCCCGGAAGACGGGACCTACAATGAGCAGTTCTTC
>TRBV7-9|TRBJ1-1|few|NA
CASREEGGVGTEAFF
TGTGCCAGCAGGGAAGAGGGGGGGGTGGGCACTGAAGCTTTCTTT
>TRBV6-1|TRBJ2-5|NA|TRBD1
CASSEFAGGGETQYF
TGTGCCAGCAGTGAATTCGCAGGGGGCGGAGAGACCCAGTACTTC
>TRBV5-1|TRBJ1-1|NA|NA
CASSLKAGTEAFF
TGCGCCAGCAGCTTGAAAGCGGGGACTGAAGCTTTCTTT
>TRBV7-2|TRBJ1-1|once|NA
CASSGGEGTEAFF
TGTGCCAGCAGCGGTGGGGAGGGGACTGAAGCTTTCTTT